A selection of T cell receptor beta chains follows, all from one sample in a study of blood T cell repertoires in COVID-19. Produced via immunoSEQ multiplex PCR; TCRdb's table is partial and in-frame only. The sample consists of a few hundred thousand clones, about 83% of them appearing once. Sequenced material: peripheral blood. Receptors originate from a woman younger than 45 with COVID-19, enrolled during active disease. CDR3s include the opening cysteine and the closing phenylalanine or tryptophan. Fields, in order: clone size, D gene, V gene, J gene, CDR3 protein, CDR3 DNA. D genes are given only for firm matches. Rows give clone size only sometimes, using once, few, many, or a class for an expanded clone.

clone size: few
D gene: NA
V gene: TRBV6-2/TRBV6-3
J gene: TRBJ1-6
CDR3 protein: CASSSRQAWRPLHF
CDR3 DNA: TGTGCCAGCAGTTCCCGACAGGCGTGGCGGCCCCTCCACTTT

clone size: NA
D gene: TRBD1
V gene: TRBV6-5
J gene: TRBJ2-7
CDR3 protein: CASSTPPGQGHEQYF
CDR3 DNA: TGTGCCAGCAGTACACCGCCGGGACAGGGGCACGAGCAGTACTTC

clone size: once
D gene: TRBD2
V gene: TRBV7-2
J gene: TRBJ2-1
CDR3 protein: CASSFPASGSTNEQFF
CDR3 DNA: TGTGCCAGCAGCTTCCCGGCTAGCGGGAGTACCAATGAGCAGTTCTTC

clone size: NA
D gene: NA
V gene: TRBV2
J gene: TRBJ2-5
CDR3 protein: CASSPGWEETQYF
CDR3 DNA: TGTGCCAGCAGCCCAGGATGGGAAGAGACCCAGTACTTC

clone size: NA
D gene: NA
V gene: TRBV5-1
J gene: TRBJ1-2
CDR3 protein: CASSPDTTYGYTF
CDR3 DNA: TGCGCCAGCAGCCCGGACACGACCTATGGCTACACCTTC

clone size: few
D gene: TRBD2
V gene: TRBV7-9
J gene: TRBJ2-3
CDR3 protein: CASSAKTSGADTQYF
CDR3 DNA: TGTGCCAGCAGCGCCAAGACTAGCGGTGCAGATACGCAGTATTTT

clone size: few
D gene: NA
V gene: TRBV28
J gene: TRBJ1-1
CDR3 protein: CASSSQLPGAFF
CDR3 DNA: TGTGCCAGCAGTTCTCAGCTGCCCGGGGCTTTCTTT

clone size: NA
D gene: TRBD2
V gene: TRBV19
J gene: TRBJ2-2
CDR3 protein: CASSRSGTSGNTGELFF
CDR3 DNA: TGTGCCAGTAGCAGATCGGGGACTAGCGGGAACACCGGGGAGCTGTTTTTT

clone size: NA
D gene: TRBD2
V gene: TRBV5-1
J gene: TRBJ2-1
CDR3 protein: CASSYETSGLWDEQFF
CDR3 DNA: TGCGCCAGCAGCTACGAAACTAGCGGGCTGTGGGATGAGCAGTTCTTC

clone size: once
D gene: NA
V gene: TRBV28
J gene: TRBJ1-5
CDR3 protein: CASSFLVAVQPQHF
CDR3 DNA: TGTGCCAGCAGTTTCTTGGTGGCCGTGCAGCCCCAGCATTTT

clone size: NA
D gene: TRBD1
V gene: TRBV6-5
J gene: TRBJ1-6
CDR3 protein: CASQGDRVNSPLHF
CDR3 DNA: TGTGCCAGCCAGGGGGACAGGGTGAATTCACCCCTCCACTTT

clone size: NA
D gene: TRBD1
V gene: TRBV9
J gene: TRBJ1-1
CDR3 protein: CASSLGQGGTEAFF
CDR3 DNA: TGTGCCAGCAGCCTGGGACAGGGGGGCACTGAAGCTTTCTTT

clone size: NA
D gene: TRBD2
V gene: TRBV7-2
J gene: TRBJ2-1
CDR3 protein: CASSSRGSGISEQFF
CDR3 DNA: TGTGCCAGCAGCTCTCGGGGTAGCGGGATAAGCGAGCAGTTCTTC

clone size: NA
D gene: NA
V gene: TRBV29-1
J gene: TRBJ1-2
CDR3 protein: CSVEQGYGYTF
CDR3 DNA: TGCAGCGTTGAACAGGGCTATGGCTACACCTTC

clone size: once
D gene: NA
V gene: TRBV2
J gene: TRBJ1-5
CDR3 protein: CASSGGSLPQHF
CDR3 DNA: TGTGCCAGCAGCGGGGGTAGTTTGCCCCAGCATTTT

clone size: NA
D gene: NA
V gene: TRBV28
J gene: TRBJ1-4
CDR3 protein: CASSLRESSGPSGNEKLFF
CDR3 DNA: TGTGCCAGCAGTTTGCGGGAGAGCTCAGGGCCCTCGGGTAATGAAAAACTGTTTTTT

clone size: NA
D gene: TRBD1
V gene: TRBV3-1/TRBV3-2
J gene: TRBJ2-7
CDR3 protein: CASSQDWGLPGTGAYEQYF
CDR3 DNA: TGTGCCAGCAGCCAAGATTGGGGACTTCCCGGGACAGGGGCCTACGAGCAGTACTTC

clone size: NA
D gene: NA
V gene: TRBV6-5
J gene: TRBJ1-1
CDR3 protein: CASKDPGQGFEAFF
CDR3 DNA: TGTGCCAGCAAGGACCCAGGGCAGGGGTTTGAAGCTTTCTTT

clone size: NA
D gene: NA
V gene: TRBV18
J gene: TRBJ1-2
CDR3 protein: CASSPTDSFNGYTF
CDR3 DNA: TGTGCCAGCTCACCAACGGACAGTTTTAATGGCTACACCTTC

clone size: NA
D gene: NA
V gene: TRBV9
J gene: TRBJ1-2
CDR3 protein: CASSSQSGNYGYTF
CDR3 DNA: TGTGCCAGCAGCTCCCAGTCAGGGAACTATGGCTACACCTTC

clone size: few
D gene: NA
V gene: TRBV19
J gene: TRBJ2-7
CDR3 protein: CASSIDYPYEQYF
CDR3 DNA: TGTGCCAGTAGTATTGACTACCCCTACGAGCAGTACTTC

clone size: NA
D gene: TRBD1
V gene: TRBV3-1/TRBV3-2
J gene: TRBJ2-5
CDR3 protein: CASSLRQGSQETQYF
CDR3 DNA: TGTGCCAGCAGCCTCCGACAGGGGTCCCAAGAGACCCAGTACTTC

clone size: NA
D gene: NA
V gene: TRBV7-2
J gene: TRBJ1-1
CDR3 protein: CASSPGRTEAFF
CDR3 DNA: TGTGCCAGCAGTCCAGGGAGGACTGAAGCTTTCTTT

clone size: NA
D gene: TRBD1
V gene: TRBV18
J gene: TRBJ1-6
CDR3 protein: CASSPTGRDSPLHF
CDR3 DNA: TGTGCCAGCTCACCGACAGGGCGAGATTCACCCCTCCACTTT

clone size: NA
D gene: NA
V gene: TRBV18
J gene: TRBJ1-1
CDR3 protein: CASSPISGDSMNTEAFF
CDR3 DNA: TGTGCCAGCTCACCAATTTCCGGGGATTCCATGAACACTGAAGCTTTCTTT